This T cell receptor beta chain was recorded in a study of radiation and T cells in renal cell carcinoma (dated by TCRdb to 2020 to 2021). Regarding the research as a whole: Samples were obtained from a clinical trial, in which 15 Gy stereotactic body radiation therapy was delivered to primary renal cell carcinomas and nephrectomy was performed 4 weeks later. In the approximately 53 samples combined, 4 million to 5 million unique CDR3 nucleotide sequences were found, encoding about 2,700,000 unique CDR3 amino acid sequences. In total, around 53 samples, comprising some 25 tumors and about 27 peripheral blood samples, were subjected to TCR beta sequencing. The paper as a whole reports these results and caveats: Because pretreatment tumor biopsies were not available, the study could not determine whether clonotypes were already present within the tumor at baseline. An increase in top tumor clonotypes in blood was observed from baseline to 2 weeks post-radiation, followed by contraction by 4 weeks, which was taken to suggest transient expansion of tumor-resident clones. Changes in the blood repertoire were not tracked past 4 weeks after treatment. Because the trial had a single-armed design, the trial could not examine how radiation dose or scheduling affected the TCR repertoire.

Counted from cysteine to phenylalanine, this CDR3 has 16 amino acids. The sequence is cut down to CDR3 DNA, 48 bases in frame from base 1. TCR beta libraries were generated from genomic DNA with the immunoSEQ kit, following the manufacturer's recommendations. To prepare libraries, a first multiplex PCR with proprietary primers was run, followed by a second PCR that added unique barcodes, and a bead cleanup was done after each round. Each sample batch included a kit-provided positive control reaction and a negative control reaction. The final libraries were assessed on an Agilent 4200 TapeStation D1000 ScreenTape, pooled by volume, and quantified by qPCR. Sequencing was performed on an Illumina NextSeq500 using a MidOutput 150-cycle cartridge, with 156 Read1 cycles, 15 Index1 cycles, and the kit custom primers. The pooled library was loaded at around 1 pM with about 18% PhiX control spiked in. On the authors' methods: Vendor-processed data were analyzed in R, and a clonotype was defined as all T cells sharing the same CDR3 nucleotide sequence. For clone abundance analyses, frequencies were normalized to the 10,000 most abundant clones in each sample. Public T cell clones, which averaged fewer than five per sample, were excluded before analysis. An abundance difference of at least 32-fold between compartments was the criterion for calling clonotypes tumor-enriched or baseline blood-enriched. Clonotypes expanded or contracted between blood time points were identified with a beta-binomial differential abundance model. Similarity between tumor and blood repertoires was quantified using the Baroni-Urbani and Buser coefficient, and groups were compared with two-tailed Wilcoxon tests in R. Drawn from immuneACCESS, this table holds only the in-frame rearrangements with V and J called that TCRdb kept. Clones are partly lost; checked studies trace under half to an unresolved V gene and leave the rest unexplained. V and J calls and clone size are as listed in that table; D and trimming were resolved from the DNA. The sample table lists about 120,000 clones, approximately 75% of them with a count of one. Clones ranked in the top ten supply 1.9% of the sample.

Regarding this clone: Its cognate antigen has yet to be identified. No much larger clone exists at a distance of one base, and base qualities are not known.

What the time point label conveys for this sample: blood 2 weeks post-SBRT. Explained via the paper, the treatment or condition label denotes: 15 Gy SBRT to primary tumor, nephrectomy 4 weeks later. To follow tumor-enriched clonotypes, serial peripheral blood was collected from radiation-treated patients at baseline and at 2 weeks and 4 weeks after SBRT. All patients had renal cell carcinoma with clear cell pathology. Genomic DNA for TCR sequencing was prepared using the QIAamp DNA Blood Mini Kit (Qiagen). The analyses included just those samples that passed every quality control check. The rearrangement joined TRBV21-1 to TRBJ1-4; the listed D gene, TRBD1, was not tested against the DNA. TRBV21-1 corresponds to a pseudogene. Here the sequenced sample was blood, taken from a patient whose treatment included radiotherapy and nephrectomy. The sequence came from a woman aged 55-75 years with renal cell carcinoma. The CDR3 region: CASSGVYTGDGEKLFF. The nucleotide sequence is given as TGTGCCAGCAGTGGCGTCTACACAGGGGACGGTGAAAAACTGTTTTTT.